The 25 T cell receptor beta chains listed next were all sequenced from one sample in a study of T cell responses to AZD1222 COVID-19 vaccine. Clones were read by immunoSEQ multiplex PCR, and TCRdb kept only the in-frame ones, dropping some. The repertoire holds some 150,000 clones, with approximately 88% as singletons. The sample was peripheral blood, taken 28 days after the second dose of the MenACWY control vaccine. Every receptor here comes from an adult who received the MenACWY meningococcal vaccine as a control.

This clone was counted a single time. The chain is built from TRBV29-1 and TRBJ1-2, with D possibly TRBD1 on 6 matching bases. Deletions cut 7 bases from V and 8 bases from J, with 23 bases between. Per the germline V gene, CDR1 is SQVTM and CDR2 is ANQGSEA. This CDR3 has 14 amino acids. The CDR3, as DNA: TGCAGCGCCCTCTCCTTACAGGGCTATAGCGGCTACACCTTC. Translation: CSALSLQGYSGYTF.

Comment on this clone: Other nucleotide sequences in the sample specify the same CDR3. The J gene is TRBJ2-5, the V gene TRBV29-1, with D unclear. Trimming cost V 4 bases and J 5 bases, with 5 bases left between them. From germline, CDR1 is SQVTM and CDR2 ANQGSEA. The CDR3 has 10 residues. The CDR3 region is CSVGEETQYF. The CDR3 nucleotides are TGCAGCGTTGGAGAGGAGACCCAGTACTTC.

The J gene is TRBJ1-3, the V gene TRBV5-1, with D possibly being TRBD1 (6 bases). CDR3 size: 14 residues. Germline CDR1 SGHRS, CDR2 YFSETQ. V was cut by 1 base and J by 3 bases, with 8 bases left in between. The CDR3 coding sequence is TGCGCCAGCAGCTTGACAGGGATTGGAAACACCATATATTTT. It is translated as CASSLTGIGNTIYF. Full variable domain (outside the CDR3, taken from reference TRBV5-1 and TRBJ1-3): KAGVTQTPRYLIKTRGQQVTLSCSPISGHRSVSWYQQTPGQGLQFLFEYFSETQRNKGNFPGRFSGRQFSNSRSEMNVSTLELGDSALYLCASSLTGIGNTIYFGEGSWLTVV.

The rearrangement uses TRBV7-9 and TRBJ1-5; D is unclear. Germline assignment: CDR1 SEHNR and CDR2 FQNEAQ (reference sequence). The CDR3 loop spans 12 amino acids. Deletions cut 3 bases from V and 7 bases from J, with 7 bases between. The CDR3: CASSFGGQPQHF. The CDR3 DNA is TGTGCCAGCAGCTTTGGAGGCCAGCCCCAGCATTTT.

The CDR3 region is CASSLQAGTGIYEQYF. CDR3 DNA: TGTGCCAGCAGTTTACAGGCCGGGACAGGGATCTACGAGCAGTACTTC. The V call is TRBV27, the J call TRBJ2-7, with TRBD1 matching over 9 bases. The CDR3 contains 16 residues. With V trimmed by 2 bases and J by 3 bases, 8 bases remained unmatched. CDR1 and CDR2 (germline): MNHEY, SMNVEV (reference sequence).

This rearrangement joins TRBV5-1 to TRBJ2-2; D is undetermined. Germline V gives CDR1 SGHRS, CDR2 YFSETQ. CDR3 length equals 15 residues. Trimming stripped 0 bases from V and 0 bases from J, with 6 bases between. The DNA for the CDR3 is TGCGCCAGCAGCTTGGTAGGATCGAACACCGGGGAGCTGTTTTTT. Encoded protein: CASSLVGSNTGELFF.

The chain has TRBV18 and TRBJ2-7; 7 nucleotides align to TRBD1. There are 14 residues in the CDR3. V gave up 3 bases and J gave up 2 bases; unmatched junction bases: 4. The germline CDR1 and CDR2 sequences are KGHSH and LQKENI. CDR3 DNA sequence: TGTGCCAGCTCACCCTGGCAGGGGGCCTACGAGCAGTACTTC. Translation: CASSPWQGAYEQYF.

The J gene is TRBJ2-2, the V gene TRBV3-1 (or the pseudogene TRBV3-2); 7 nucleotides align to TRBD1. Trimming cost V 2 bases and J 6 bases; bases outside gene matches: 0. Germline lookup yields CDR1 LGHDT and CDR2 YNNKEL (reference sequence). This CDR3 has 13 amino acids. The CDR3 spells CASSQTGAGELFF. The CDR3 DNA follows: TGTGCCAGCAGCCAAACAGGGGCCGGGGAGCTGTTTTTT.

The chain combines TRBV19 with TRBJ2-7; 9 bases match TRBD1. The ends lost 6 bases at V and 4 bases at J; junction bases unmatched: 7. The germline gives CDR1 LNHDA, CDR2 SQIVND (reference sequence). This CDR3 has 14 amino acids. CDR3: CASRPGTGIYEQYF. The CDR3, as DNA: TGTGCCAGTAGGCCCGGGACAGGGATATACGAGCAGTACTTC. Full variable domain (missing parts from reference TRBV19 and TRBJ2-7): DGGITQSPKYLFRKEGQNVTLSCEQNLNHDAMYWYRQDPGQGLRLIYYSQIVNDFQKGDIAEGYSVSREKKESFPLTVTSAQKNPTAFYLCASRPGTGIYEQYFGPGTRLTVT.

This clone came up once. V and J are TRBV6-1 and TRBJ2-1; 8 nucleotides match TRBD2. CDR1 and CDR2 (germline): MNHNS, SASEGT. The CDR3 covers 16 residues. The V and J ends lost 2 bases and 4 bases, in that order; junction bases with no gene match: 7. The CDR3 sequence: CASSEWSSGLYNEQFF. The CDR3 nucleotides are TGTGCCAGCAGTGAATGGTCTAGCGGGTTATACAATGAGCAGTTCTTC.

This clone was seen once. Other DNA sequences in the sample encode the same CDR3. J is TRBJ2-5 and V is TRBV11-2; D is uncertain. V was cut by 1 base and J by 4 bases, with 1 base left in between. CDR3 size: 11 residues. Germline V gene data show CDR1 as SGHAT and CDR2 as FQNNGV. As DNA, the CDR3 is TGTGCCAGCAGCTTAGGAGAGACCCAGTACTTC. Translation gives CASSLGETQYF.

In this sample, this clone turned up once. This chain links TRBV12-3 or TRBV12-4 with TRBJ2-3; D call uncertain. CDR3 length: 13 amino acids. The V and J ends lost 3 bases and 3 bases respectively, with 7 bases between them. The CDR3 loop reads CASSFHNTDTQYF. DNA of the CDR3: TGTGCCAGCAGTTTCCATAATACAGATACGCAGTATTTT.

The rearrangement uses TRBV2 and TRBJ2-3; no reliable D call. Germline V lookup: CDR1 SNHLY, CDR2 FYNNEI. V was shortened by 2 bases and J by 7 bases, with 4 bases between the two germline ends. The CDR3 has 11 amino acids. The DNA of the CDR3 is TGTGCCAGCAGTGAACGTAATACGCAGTATTTT. The encoded protein is CASSERNTQYF.

This clone was picked up a small number of times. This chain joins TRBV12-3 or TRBV12-4 and TRBJ1-6; tentatively, D is TRBD1 (5 bases). This CDR3 comprises 13 residues. Trimming removed 1 base at V and 17 bases at J, with 15 bases between. The CDR3 spells CASSLVRGWTIHF. The CDR3 region has the DNA TGTGCCAGCAGTTTAGTCCGTGGGTGGACAATCCACTTT.

The chain employs TRBV4-1 and TRBJ1-1; D unclear. The length of the CDR3 is 14 residues. The germline V gene has CDR1 MGHRA and CDR2 YSYEKL. The germline V and J ends were trimmed by 1 base and 1 base, with 7 bases remaining between them. The CDR3 region is CASSQAFRNTEAFF. The CDR3, as DNA: TGCGCCAGCAGCCAAGCTTTCAGGAACACTGAAGCTTTCTTT.

The rearrangement joins TRBV28 to TRBJ1-5; possible D gene TRBD1, 6 bases. Looked up from germline, CDR1 is MDHEN and CDR2 is SYDVKM. V lost 6 bases to trimming and J lost 7 bases, with 10 bases between them. This CDR3 region has 12 residues. DNA of the CDR3: TGTGCCAGCAGCACTCAGGGGCAGCCCCAGCATTTT. This gives the protein CASSTQGQPQHF.

The chain joins TRBV7-2 to TRBJ2-3; D uncertain. Germline CDR1 reads SGHTA; CDR2 reads FQGNSA. Trimming cost V 0 bases and J 4 bases, with 8 bases left between them. The CDR3 is 14 amino acids. CDR3: CASSLAGPADTQYF. As DNA, the CDR3 is TGTGCCAGCAGCTTAGCAGGGCCGGCAGATACGCAGTATTTT.

The rearrangement uses TRBV19 and TRBJ1-2; maybe TRBD1 (5 bases). The CDR3 runs to 16 residues. Germline loops: CDR1 LNHDA, CDR2 SQIVND (reference sequence). Trimming took 0 bases from V and 3 from J, leaving 14 bases between them. CDR3 in DNA: TGTGCCAGTAGTATAGATAAAAGGGGTTCACACTATGGCTACACCTTC. It is translated as CASSIDKRGSHYGYTF.

The V and J genes are TRBV5-4 and TRBJ2-2; D ambiguous. V was pared by 0 bases and J by 3 bases, with 6 bases between. The germline CDR1 and CDR2 sequences are SGHNT and YYREEE (reference sequence). The CDR3 has 14 amino acids. The CDR3 loop reads CASSLGWDTGELFF. CDR3 nucleotides: TGTGCCAGCAGCTTGGGGTGGGACACCGGGGAGCTGTTTTTT. Based on the CDR3 plus reference TRBV5-4 and TRBJ2-2, the full variable domain is ETGVTQSPTHLIKTRGQQVTLRCSSQSGHNTVSWYQQALGQGPQFIFQYYREEENGRGNFPPRFSGLQFPNYSSELNVNALELDDSALYLCASSLGWDTGELFFGEGSRLTVL.

The V and J genes are TRBV4-1 and TRBJ2-7, with TRBD1 matching over 12 bases. V lost 0 bases, J lost 1 base, and 19 bases stayed unmatched. Looked up from germline, CDR1 is MGHRA and CDR2 is YSYEKL. The CDR3 extends over 22 amino acids. The CDR3 coding sequence is TGCGCCAGCAGCCAAGATAGGCGCCCGGGGACAGGGGGCTTCGTTAGGTCCTACGAGCAGTACTTC. Translating it yields CASSQDRRPGTGGFVRSYEQYF.

The CDR3 DNA sequence: TGTGCCAGCTCGGGGGTAGGGGGAAGTACTGAAGCTTTCTTT. Translating it yields CASSGVGGSTEAFF. The chain recombines TRBV18 with TRBJ1-1, with D perhaps matching TRBD1 (6 bases). From germline, CDR1 is KGHSH and CDR2 LQKENI. Trimming removed 6 bases at V and 5 bases at J, with 16 bases between. The CDR3 spans 14 residues.

The chain uses TRBV25-1 and TRBJ1-3; D not certain. The CDR3 contains 12 residues. Per the germline V gene, CDR1 is MGHDK and CDR2 is SYGVNS. V gave up 2 bases and J gave up 6 bases, with 5 bases separating them. In DNA, the CDR3 is TGTGCCAGCAGTGAAGCGATAAACACCATATATTTT. Protein: CASSEAINTIYF.

V and J are TRBV7-9 and TRBJ2-1; D unclear. Germline CDR1 SEHNR, CDR2 FQNEAQ (reference sequence). Between the trimmed V and J ends, which lost 5 bases and 2 bases, there was a span of 13 bases. The CDR3 spans 15 residues. CDR3 amino acids: CASSAPGGTYNEQFF. DNA of the CDR3: TGTGCCAGCAGCGCGCCCGGCGGCACCTACAATGAGCAGTTCTTC. The whole variable domain, remainder taken from reference TRBV7-9 and TRBJ2-1, is DTGVSQNPRHKITKRGQNVTFRCDPISEHNRLYWYRQTLGQGPEFLTYFQNEAQLEKSRLLSDRFSAERPKGSFSTLEIQRTEQGDSAMYLCASSAPGGTYNEQFFGPGTRLTVL.

The chain uses TRBV4-3 and TRBJ2-1; perhaps TRBD2 as D (5 bases). CDR3 length: 16 amino acids. Looked up from germline, CDR1 is LGHNA and CDR2 is YSLEER. V was shortened by 0 bases and J by 5 bases, with 14 bases between the two germline ends. This CDR3 is CASSQDTERGHNEQFF. The CDR3 DNA reads as TGCGCCAGCAGCCAAGATACAGAACGGGGTCACAATGAGCAGTTCTTC.

The V and J genes are TRBV7-8 and TRBJ1-1, with D tentatively TRBD1 (6 bases). V gave up 3 bases and J gave up 1 base, with 6 bases separating them. The CDR3 loop spans 13 amino acids. Germline lookup yields CDR1 SGHVS and CDR2 FQNEAQ. In DNA form, the CDR3 reads TGTGCCAGCAGCTTGGACAGGAACACTGAAGCTTTCTTT. It is translated as CASSLDRNTEAFF.